This T cell receptor (beta chain) was profiled in a study of T-cell reconstitution after alpha-beta-depleted transplantation in children. The TCRbeta library incorporated unique molecular identifiers. Using its own MiXCR run on the PCR reads, TCRdb lists one record per CDR3 protein. The table includes 780,000 or so distinct CDR3 sequences, 16% detected once. CDR3 length equals 13 residues. Germline lookup yields CDR1 SGHRS and CDR2 YFSETQ. This clonotype was counted many times. Relative to the germline gene, one junction end is altered; a read error may explain this. The origin of this receptor is a male patient younger than 18 who had a stem cell transplant for acute lymphoblastic leukemia, so the T cells may come from the graft donor. The chain combines TRBV5-1 with TRBJ2-2; D gene unclear. Sequences were derived from PBMCs, mostly from graft donor cells, sampled 360 days after TCRalphabeta/CD19-depleted stem cell transplant. DNA for the CDR3: TGTGCCAGCAGCTTGGGTCGCACCGGGGAGCTGTTTTTT. Protein: CASSLGRTGELFF.